These T cell receptor beta chains were read from a single sample in a study of blood T cell repertoires in COVID-19. Only in-frame clones appear in the TCRdb table, and some are missing; sequencing was by immunoSEQ multiplex PCR. The table shows roughly 43,000 clones, with more than 75% occurring only once. The sample consisted of peripheral blood. These TCRs come from a woman aged 70-85 years in a cohort sampled during active COVID-19. Both conserved end residues are part of each CDR3.

CDR3: CASSLDFFPGTEAFF; V: TRBV5-4; J: TRBJ1-1
CDR3: CASSSTLNTEAFF; V: TRBV11-3; J: TRBJ1-1
CDR3: CASSPTGSGNTIYF; V: TRBV5-1; J: TRBJ1-3
CDR3: CASVGAGGYRGYVLETQYF; V: TRBV21-1; J: TRBJ2-5
CDR3: CASSPPSGSTEAFF; V: TRBV18; J: TRBJ1-1
CDR3: CASSQGPLSTSGAPVIYEQYF; V: TRBV3-1/TRBV3-2; J: TRBJ2-7
CDR3: CASSATDRVYSNQPQHF; V: TRBV9; J: TRBJ1-5
CDR3: CSGDLGEDTIYF; V: TRBV29-1; J: TRBJ1-3
CDR3: CASSQQGANEQYF; V: TRBV7-9; J: TRBJ2-7
CDR3: CASSLQRRETQYF; V: TRBV7-2; J: TRBJ2-5
CDR3: CASSPRGQSNEKLFF; V: TRBV18; J: TRBJ1-4
CDR3: CASSRGFRGGYTF; V: TRBV28; J: TRBJ1-2
CDR3: CASSEIPSAGANVLTF; V: TRBV2; J: TRBJ2-6
CDR3: CASSPQTGSYQPQHF; V: TRBV27; J: TRBJ1-5
CDR3: CASSYHGVSGNTIYF; V: TRBV6-5; J: TRBJ1-3
CDR3: CASSVRGSGTDTQYF; V: TRBV25-1; J: TRBJ2-3
CDR3: CASSLGSQETQYF; V: TRBV11-2; J: TRBJ2-5
CDR3: CASSQDLTGVDGELFF; V: TRBV4-3; J: TRBJ2-2
CDR3: CASSKTGAGEKLFF; V: TRBV25-1; J: TRBJ1-4
CDR3: CASSGGGGGLNEQFF; V: TRBV5-4; J: TRBJ2-1
CDR3: CASSETPSGGLVEQFF; V: TRBV3-1/TRBV3-2; J: TRBJ2-1
CDR3: CASSHAGTYGYTF; V: TRBV14; J: TRBJ1-2
CDR3: CATSDTVGYEQYF; V: TRBV24-1; J: TRBJ2-7
CDR3: CASSTQGRYGYTF; V: TRBV19; J: TRBJ1-2
CDR3: CASSLPGTGEGGYTF; V: TRBV28; J: TRBJ1-2
CDR3: CASSPSSYNEQFF; V: TRBV12-3/TRBV12-4; J: TRBJ2-1
CDR3: CASSPGTVPYEQYF; V: TRBV2; J: TRBJ2-7
CDR3: CASSPPPGTGFGNTIYF; V: TRBV28; J: TRBJ1-3